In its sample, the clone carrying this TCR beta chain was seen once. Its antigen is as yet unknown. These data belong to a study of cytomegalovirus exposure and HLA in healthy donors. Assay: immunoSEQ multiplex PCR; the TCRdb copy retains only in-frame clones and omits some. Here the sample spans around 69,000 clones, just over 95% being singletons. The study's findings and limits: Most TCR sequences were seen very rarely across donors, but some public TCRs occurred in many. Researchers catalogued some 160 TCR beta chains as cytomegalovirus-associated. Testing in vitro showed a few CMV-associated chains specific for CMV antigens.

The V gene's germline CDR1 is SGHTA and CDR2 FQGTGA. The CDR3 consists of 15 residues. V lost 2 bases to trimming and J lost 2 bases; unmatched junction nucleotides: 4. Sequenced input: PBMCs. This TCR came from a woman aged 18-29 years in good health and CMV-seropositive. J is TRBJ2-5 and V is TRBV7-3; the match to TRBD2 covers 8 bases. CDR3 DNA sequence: TGTGCCAGCAGCTTAGGCTTAGCGGGACAAGAGACCCAGTACTTC. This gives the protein CASSLGLAGQETQYF. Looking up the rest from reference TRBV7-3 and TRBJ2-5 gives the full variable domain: GAGVSQTPSNKVTEKGKYVELRCDPISGHTALYWYRQSLGQGPEFLIYFQGTGAADDSGLPNDRFFAVRPEGSVSTLKIQRTERGDSAVYLCASSLGLAGQETQYFGPGTRLLVL.